The source of this T cell receptor beta chain is a study of blood T cell repertoires in COVID-19. Study in general: The study drew acute and convalescent COVID-19 samples from the United States, Italy and Spain.

Per the original methods: Amplification of reference gene primers was used by the study to estimate nucleated cell counts. Repertoires were generated with immunoSEQ multiplex PCR, while TCRdb's copy carries only in-frame clones and drops some. V and J calls and clone size are as listed in that table; D and trimming were resolved from the DNA. The sample contains some 70,000 clones, roughly 91% of which appear only once. Trimming cost V 6 bases and J 3 bases, with 17 bases left between them. Germline V lookup: CDR1 MNHEY, CDR2 SMNVEV (reference sequence). CDR3 size: 15 residues. This clone showed up just once. Recovered participants had two consecutive negative NP/OP PCR tests, healthcare professional clearance, or symptom resolution.

The chain employs TRBV27 and TRBJ1-1, with D possibly matching TRBD1 (5 bases). The clonotype was recovered from a woman in her thirties or forties who had recovered from COVID-19. Sequencing was performed on PBMCs or T cells enriched from blood (not recorded which). The CDR3 here is CASSPLGAGDTEAFF. CDR3 coding DNA: TGTGCCAGCAGCCCGTTAGGAGCGGGGGACACTGAAGCTTTCTTT.